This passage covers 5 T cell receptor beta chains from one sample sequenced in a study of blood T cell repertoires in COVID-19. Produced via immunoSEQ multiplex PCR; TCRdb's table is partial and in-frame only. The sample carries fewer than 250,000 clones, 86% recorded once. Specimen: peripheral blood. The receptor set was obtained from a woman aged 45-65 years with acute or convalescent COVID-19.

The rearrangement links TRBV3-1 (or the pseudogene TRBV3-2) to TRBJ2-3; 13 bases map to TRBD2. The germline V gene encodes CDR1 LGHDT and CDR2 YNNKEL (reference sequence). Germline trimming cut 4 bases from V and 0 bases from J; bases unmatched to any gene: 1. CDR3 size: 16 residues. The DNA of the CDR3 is TGTGCCAGCAGCCTGGGACTAGCGGGAAGCACAGATACGCAGTATTTT. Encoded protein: CASSLGLAGSTDTQYF.

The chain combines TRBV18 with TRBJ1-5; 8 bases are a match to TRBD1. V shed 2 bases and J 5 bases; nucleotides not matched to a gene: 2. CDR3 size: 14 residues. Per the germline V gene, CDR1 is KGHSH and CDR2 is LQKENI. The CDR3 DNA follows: TGTGCCAGCTCACCATTGACAGGGGATCAGCCCCAGCATTTT. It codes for CASSPLTGDQPQHF.

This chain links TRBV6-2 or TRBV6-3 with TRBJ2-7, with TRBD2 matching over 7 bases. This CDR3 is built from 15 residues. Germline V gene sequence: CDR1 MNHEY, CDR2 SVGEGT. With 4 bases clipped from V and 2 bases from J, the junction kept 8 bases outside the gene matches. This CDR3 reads CASSFGTTLTYEQYF. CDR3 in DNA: TGTGCCAGCAGTTTCGGGACTACCTTGACCTACGAGCAGTACTTC.

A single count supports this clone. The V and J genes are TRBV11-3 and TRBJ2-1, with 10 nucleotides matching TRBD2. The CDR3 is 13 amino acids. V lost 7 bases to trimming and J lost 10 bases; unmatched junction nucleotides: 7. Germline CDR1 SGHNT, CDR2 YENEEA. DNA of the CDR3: TGTGCCAGCAAGCCAGCGGGAGGGGAGGAGCAGTTCTTC. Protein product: CASKPAGGEEQFF. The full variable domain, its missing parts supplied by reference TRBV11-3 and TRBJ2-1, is EAGVVQSPRYKIIEKKQPVAFWCNPISGHNTLYWYLQNLGQGPELLIRYENEEAVDDSQLPKDRFSAERLKGVDSTLKIQPAELGDSAVYLCASKPAGGEEQFFGPGTRLTVL.

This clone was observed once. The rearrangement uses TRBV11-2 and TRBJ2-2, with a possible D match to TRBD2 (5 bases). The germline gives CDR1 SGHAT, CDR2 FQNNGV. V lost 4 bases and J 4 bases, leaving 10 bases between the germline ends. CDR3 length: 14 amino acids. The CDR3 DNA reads TGTGCCAGCAGCTCCTGGACTCCCACCGGGGAGCTGTTTTTT. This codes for CASSSWTPTGELFF.